The sequence of this T cell receptor (beta chain) was determined in a study of cytomegalovirus exposure and HLA in healthy donors (dated by TCRdb to 2016 to 2017). With regard to the full study: An earlier analysis of some 500 of the donors reported approximately 300 Gb of sequence data and roughly 110 million unique TCR beta sequences from 150 million to 200 million T cells. Among 398 genotyped donors of the cohort, an average of approximately 230,000 unique TCR beta nucleotide sequences were sequenced per donor, roughly a sixth of them non-productive. Among the approximately 420 genotyped donors, approximately 81% belonged to the genetic ancestry cluster associated with self-reported Caucasian donors. Roughly 310 gigabases of sequencing data and 80 million or so unique TCR sequences were included in an early release covering several hundred HLA-typed donors. The study profiled the T cell repertoires of approximately 700 subjects by immunosequencing and related them to cytomegalovirus serostatus. HLA typing included class I and class II loci at four-digit resolution. In an earlier analysis of roughly 580 of the donors, high-throughput TCR beta sequencing was used to judge whether each TCR beta V gene segment behaved as functional or pseudogenic. Typing coverage varied by locus: about 620-640 donors for A, B, C, DRB1 and DQB1; about 520 for DQA1; more than 600 for DPA1; more than 450 for DPB1. Because of strong linkage in the cohort, roughly five DR-DQ haplotypes were treated as single units for association and clustering. A later analysis re-analyzed previously published TCR beta repertoires from hundreds of donors and added high-resolution HLA genotyping to study TCR occurrence patterns. All discovery cohort repertoires had been generated using a single sequencing platform. The study aimed to test whether signatures of past pathogen exposure could be identified by cataloging public T cell receptors. The later analysis used no new phenotypic data to find candidate immune exposures, relying instead on TCR beta sequences and their occurrence across donors. In a later genetic analysis, genome-wide SNP genotypes for about three fifths of the roughly 670 donors were used, and that subset was treated as a discovery cohort. Donor age, sex, ethnicity and CMV serostatus were collected together with the repertoire data. Besides the first cohort of hundreds of subjects, a separate validation cohort made up of 120 different subjects was used. To predict cytomegalovirus infection status, the study combined high-throughput TCR immunosequencing, statistical association of individual TCRs with disease status, and machine learning.

The CDR3 sequence holds 14 residues, the cysteine and phenylalanine included. The kept DNA is CDR3 alone, 42 bases in frame from the first base. CDR1 SGHAT and CDR2 FQNNGV were looked up in the germline V gene. The method was the immunoSEQ multiplex PCR assay. The multiplex PCR relied on a mix of 60 forward primers for TCR Vbeta segments and 13 reverse primers for TCR Jbeta segments. The CDR3 region of rearranged TCR beta genes was amplified from genomic DNA by a multiplex PCR assay. Amplified TCR beta libraries were sequenced as 87-base-pair reads on the Illumina HiSeq System. The authors' analysis ran thus. Across the 666 repertoires, a later analysis counted some 81 million unique TCR beta chains, some 11 million of which were shared by at least two donors. A nearest-neighbor algorithm error-corrected the raw reads and collapsed the reads into unique sequences, merging closely related sequences to remove PCR and sequencing errors. To assign V, D and J gene segments, CDR3 sequences were aligned to IMGT reference sequences. Each retained sequence needed at least a six-nucleotide match to both a V gene segment and a J gene segment. A rearrangement counted as productive if the CDR3 had no stop codons and remained in frame with V and J, and every other rearrangement counted as non-productive. CDR3 was defined by IMGT convention, running from the second conserved V-encoded cysteine to the conserved J-encoded phenylalanine. The earlier analysis of 550 to 650 of the donors excluded any sequence lacking an unambiguous match to a single V gene segment. In an earlier analysis of approximately 590 of the donors, a V segment was called functional when productive rearrangements were above 56.7%, and segregating when the standard deviation between donors exceeded 5%. A statistical classification framework was built to diagnose cytomegalovirus status from the catalog of TCR beta chain sequences. A later analysis assigned V and J genes by comparing TCR nucleotide sequences with IMGT/GENE-DB human TR gene sequences. A later analysis assigned CDR3 sequences and most-parsimonious VDJ recombination scenarios with the TCRdist pipeline. In a later analysis, each TCR beta chain was defined by its CDR3 amino acid sequence together with its V-gene family, and reads without a unique V-gene family were excluded. As a way to deal with suspected cross-contamination and a sequencing artifact, a later analysis dropped roughly 600 nucleotide sequences that were highly shared and had low generation probability. For each public chain, a later analysis derived a clonal expansion index from normalized ranks of inferred template counts within each repertoire. Generation probabilities in a later analysis came from a VDJ recombination model fitted to out-of-frame rearrangements, and those results were checked against IGoR. Hypergeometric tests were used in a later analysis to score TCR-TCR, TCR-HLA and TCR-CMV co-occurrence, with a repertoire-size bias correction applied to the TCR pairs. To estimate false discovery rates, a later analysis permuted the HLA or CMV assignments 20 times. A later analysis grouped co-occurring TCRs with DBSCAN, adding TCRdist sequence similarity when clustering within HLA-allele-positive subsets. Repertoires with fewer than 30,000 or more than 120,000 public chains were left out of co-occurrence clustering, as were four to six repertoires with anomalous nucleotide sharing. Held by TCRdb, this immuneACCESS table contains in-frame sequences only and omits some clones. Under half of the omission traces to an unresolved V gene where checked; the cause of the rest is unknown. V and J calls and clone size are given by that table; D and trimming were obtained from the DNA. The sample table lists 170,000 or so clones, 80% of them with a count of one. 1% of the sample rests with the top ten.

Broader findings and caveats from the paper: Correlated functional status among segregating V segments might be attributable to linkage disequilibrium, but an unknown experimental factor could not be ruled out. A further reported finding was that TCR beta sequences accurately predicted the HLA-A and HLA-B alleles for most subjects in the first cohort. Some IMGT-functional V segments, including TRBV6-2 and TRBV6-3, could not be distinguished by the 87-base-pair reads and were therefore excluded. Presence/absence analyses assumed roughly uniform sequencing depth across donors, an assumption that may not hold. The authors suggested that the approach could potentially be extended to other disease states and immunological phenotypes. In an earlier analysis of about 550 of the donors, most TCR beta V segments were observed in productive rearrangements about 90% or about 30% of the time, broadly matching IMGT annotations. In vitro tests confirmed that a few of the cytomegalovirus-associated TCR beta chains recognize cytomegalovirus antigens. Cytomegalovirus status was reported to be diagnosed by the classifier with high specificity and sensitivity in both the original and validation cohorts. In a later genetic analysis, fewer N-insertions in productive TCRs were reported among donors in an Asian-associated ancestry cluster than the roughly 700-donor mean. A cluster of highly shared sequence variants was judged likely to be a technical artifact of the sequencing pipeline. Because counts were too low, about 18 rarely observed V segments, including chromosome 9 orphons, were excluded from the earlier analysis of several hundred of the donors. In this cohort, only TCR beta chains were sequenced, and detectable features were limited by the absence of alpha or paired-chain data. In a later analysis, the rate of TCR association differed among HLA loci, with DRB1 alleles having the most associated TCRs and HLA-C alleles having the fewest. A later analysis reported that several top co-occurrence clusters appeared linked to parvovirus B19, influenza, CMV and Epstein-Barr virus. A total of 164 TCR beta chains were listed by the study as associated with cytomegalovirus. Most CMV-associated TCR beta chains appeared to be HLA-restricted in a later analysis, and the HLA associations seemed to be driven largely by CMV exposure. When HLA alleles, especially DR and DQ, strongly co-occurred, TCR associations were difficult to assign to individual alleles. CMV serostatus was the only immune exposure information available for the cohort. Because some donors lacked HLA typing at each locus, the association tests relied only on the typed subset. At a false discovery rate of 0.05, a later analysis linked under 20,000 TCR beta sequences to specific HLA alleles. While some public TCRs were present in many individuals, most TCR sequences turned up only very rarely across donors. Compared with equally common non-associated chains, HLA-associated TCR beta chains in a later analysis were more clonally expanded and had lower generation probabilities. A later genetic analysis associated a missense DCLRE1C variant with V-gene and J-gene trimming of TCR beta chains, and an independent cohort replicated the association.

The cohort consisted of 650 to 700 healthy bone marrow donors. Cohort members were all nominally healthy when sampled, although unrecorded immune exposures were likely present. The donor was CMV seropositive and was included in the group of about 290 seropositive cohort members. Each donor provided a peripheral blood sample, and peripheral blood mononuclear cells were used for TCR beta sequencing. Genomic DNA extraction from the blood cell samples was performed with the Qiagen DNeasy Blood Extraction Kit. On this clone: The target of this receptor is not known. The junction and the germline gene differ at one end; a read error may be behind it.

The sequence derives from a woman aged 45 to 65 in good health and CMV-seropositive. The rearrangement joined TRBV11-2 to TRBJ2-7, with 7 junctional bases fitting TRBD2. The sample consisted of PBMCs. The CDR3 amino acid sequence is: CASSSLGGSGESNF. In nucleotides, the sequence is TGTGCCAGCAGCTCATTGGGGGGGTCGGGGGAGTCGAACTTC.